This TCR beta chain was sequenced during a study of blood T cell repertoires in COVID-19. Study-wide context: Donors in the United States, Italy and Spain gave samples during acute or convalescent COVID-19.

In the original processing: Quantification of nucleated cells was approximated via reference gene primer amplification. Assay: immunoSEQ multiplex PCR; the TCRdb copy retains only in-frame clones and omits some. V and J calls plus clone size are reproduced from that table; the DNA served to infer D and trimming. The data show 30,000 to 40,000 clones, over 90% seen once. Sequenced: peripheral blood. The sequence came from a male donor with active COVID-19.

CDR3 DNA sequence: TGTGCCAGCAGCCACCATACTGAAGCTTTCTTT. As protein: CASSHHTEAFF. The genes are TRBV3-1 (or the pseudogene TRBV3-2) and TRBJ1-1; D is ambiguous. Trimming left V 3 bases short and J 5 bases short, with 4 bases between. CDR3 length: 11 residues. CDR1 is LGHDT, CDR2 YNNKEL, per germline (reference sequence).